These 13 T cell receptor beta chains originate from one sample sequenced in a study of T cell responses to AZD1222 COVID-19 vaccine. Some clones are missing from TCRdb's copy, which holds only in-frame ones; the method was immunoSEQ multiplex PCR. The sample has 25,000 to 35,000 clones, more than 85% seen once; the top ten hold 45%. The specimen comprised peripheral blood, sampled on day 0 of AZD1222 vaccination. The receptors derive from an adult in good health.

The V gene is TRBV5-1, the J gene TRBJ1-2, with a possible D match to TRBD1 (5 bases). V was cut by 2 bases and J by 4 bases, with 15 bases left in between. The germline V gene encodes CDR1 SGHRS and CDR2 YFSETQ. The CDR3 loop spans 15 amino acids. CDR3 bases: TGCGCCAGCAGCTTATCCCCAGGGACGGGCTATGGCTACACCTTC. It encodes CASSLSPGTGYGYTF.

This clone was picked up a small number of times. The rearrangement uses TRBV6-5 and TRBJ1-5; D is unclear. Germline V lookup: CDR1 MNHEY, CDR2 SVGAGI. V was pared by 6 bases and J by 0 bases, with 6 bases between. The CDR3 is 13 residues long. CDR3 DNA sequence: TGTGCCAGCAGCGGAAATAGCAATCAGCCCCAGCATTTT. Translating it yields CASSGNSNQPQHF.

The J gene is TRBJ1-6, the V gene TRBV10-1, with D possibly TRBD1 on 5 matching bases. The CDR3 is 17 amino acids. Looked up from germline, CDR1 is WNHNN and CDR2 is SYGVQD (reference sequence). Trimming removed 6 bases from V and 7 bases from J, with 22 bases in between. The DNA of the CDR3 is TGCGCCAGCAGAGTATCAGGGACGAGAGTGGGAAATTCACCCCTCCACTTT. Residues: CASRVSGTRVGNSPLHF.

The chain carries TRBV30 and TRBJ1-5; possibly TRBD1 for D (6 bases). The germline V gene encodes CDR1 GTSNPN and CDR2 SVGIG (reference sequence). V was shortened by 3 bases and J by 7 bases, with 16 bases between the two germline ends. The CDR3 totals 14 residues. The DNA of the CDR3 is TGTGCCTGGAGCGATGGGGCAGGGGACCAGCCCCAGCATTTT. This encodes CAWSDGAGDQPQHF.

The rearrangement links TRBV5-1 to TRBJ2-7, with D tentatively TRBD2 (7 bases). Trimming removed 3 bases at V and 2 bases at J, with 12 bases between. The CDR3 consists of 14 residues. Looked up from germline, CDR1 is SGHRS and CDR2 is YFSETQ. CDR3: CASSSKGGAYEQYF. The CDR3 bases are TGCGCCAGCAGCTCCAAGGGGGGGGCCTACGAGCAGTACTTC.

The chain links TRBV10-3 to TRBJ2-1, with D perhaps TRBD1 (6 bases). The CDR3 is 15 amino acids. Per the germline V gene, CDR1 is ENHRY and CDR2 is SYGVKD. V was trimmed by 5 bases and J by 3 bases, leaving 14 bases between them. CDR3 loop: CAISNDRKDYNEQFF. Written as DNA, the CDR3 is TGTGCCATCAGTAACGACAGGAAGGACTACAATGAGCAGTTCTTC.

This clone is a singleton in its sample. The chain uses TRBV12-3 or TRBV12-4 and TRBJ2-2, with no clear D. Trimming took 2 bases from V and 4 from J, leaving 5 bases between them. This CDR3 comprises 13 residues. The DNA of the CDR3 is TGTGCCAGCAGTTTAAAGGGCACCGGGGAGCTGTTTTTT. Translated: CASSLKGTGELFF.

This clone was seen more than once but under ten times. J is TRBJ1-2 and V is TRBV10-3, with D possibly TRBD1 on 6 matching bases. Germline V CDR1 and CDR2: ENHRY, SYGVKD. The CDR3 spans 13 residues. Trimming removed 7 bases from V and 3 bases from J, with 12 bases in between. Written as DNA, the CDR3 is TGTGCCATCACCCTGACAGGTGACTATGGCTACACCTTC. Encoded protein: CAITLTGDYGYTF.

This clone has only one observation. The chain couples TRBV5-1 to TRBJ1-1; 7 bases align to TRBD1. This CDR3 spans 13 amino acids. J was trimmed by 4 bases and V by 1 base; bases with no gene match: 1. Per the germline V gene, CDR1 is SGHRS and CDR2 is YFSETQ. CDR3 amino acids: CASSLTGATEAFF. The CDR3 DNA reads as TGCGCCAGCAGCTTGACAGGGGCCACTGAAGCTTTCTTT.

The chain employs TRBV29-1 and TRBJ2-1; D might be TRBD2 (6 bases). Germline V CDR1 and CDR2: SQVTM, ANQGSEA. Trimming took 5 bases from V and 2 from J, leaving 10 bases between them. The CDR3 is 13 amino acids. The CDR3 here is CSVLRGTYNEQFF. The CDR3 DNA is TGCAGCGTTCTGCGGGGCACCTACAATGAGCAGTTCTTC.

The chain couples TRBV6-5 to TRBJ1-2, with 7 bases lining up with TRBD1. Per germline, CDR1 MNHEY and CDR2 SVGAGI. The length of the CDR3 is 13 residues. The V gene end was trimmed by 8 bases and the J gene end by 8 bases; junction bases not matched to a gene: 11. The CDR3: CASAPNRGGGYTF. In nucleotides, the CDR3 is TGTGCCAGCGCCCCTAACAGGGGTGGAGGCTACACCTTC.

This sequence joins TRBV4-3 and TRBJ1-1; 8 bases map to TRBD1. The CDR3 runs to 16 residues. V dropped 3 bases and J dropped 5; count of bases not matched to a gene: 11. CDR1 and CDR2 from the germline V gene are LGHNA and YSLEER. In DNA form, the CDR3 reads TGCGCCAGCAGCCATAGCACTGGACAGGGTGGGACTGAAGCTTTCTTT. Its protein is CASSHSTGQGGTEAFF.

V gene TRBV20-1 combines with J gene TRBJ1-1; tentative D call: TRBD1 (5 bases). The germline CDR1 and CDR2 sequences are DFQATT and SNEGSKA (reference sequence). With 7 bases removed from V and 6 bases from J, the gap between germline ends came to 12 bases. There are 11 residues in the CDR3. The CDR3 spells CSVNRQSEAFF. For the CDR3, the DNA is TGCAGTGTCAACCGACAGTCTGAAGCTTTCTTT.